This T cell receptor (beta chain) was captured in a study of blood T cell repertoires in COVID-19. At the level of the study: Sites across the United States, Italy and Spain contributed samples from acute and convalescent COVID-19. T cells, B-cell-depleted T cells, or PBMCs supplied cDNA or gDNA.

This CDR3 is 16 amino acids long. Germline assignment: CDR1 SGHNT and CDR2 YYREEE (reference sequence). Between the trimmed V and J ends, which lost 0 bases and 3 bases, there was a span of 15 bases. In the source study's methods: Estimated nucleated cell counts came from reference gene primer amplification. Clones were sequenced by immunoSEQ multiplex PCR, and TCRdb holds only the in-frame ones, with some missing. The V and J calls and clone size come from that table; D and trimming were worked out from the DNA. The data show roughly 230,000 clones, over 75% seen once. This clone was recorded a few times.

The rearrangement links TRBV5-4 to TRBJ1-1; a weak D match, TRBD1 (5 bases). The receptor's source is a human donor in a cohort sampled during active COVID-19. The sequencing sample was made of peripheral blood. CDR3 residues: CASSLDRGLLDTEAFF. As DNA, the CDR3 is TGTGCCAGCAGCTTGGACCGGGGACTATTGGACACTGAAGCTTTCTTT.